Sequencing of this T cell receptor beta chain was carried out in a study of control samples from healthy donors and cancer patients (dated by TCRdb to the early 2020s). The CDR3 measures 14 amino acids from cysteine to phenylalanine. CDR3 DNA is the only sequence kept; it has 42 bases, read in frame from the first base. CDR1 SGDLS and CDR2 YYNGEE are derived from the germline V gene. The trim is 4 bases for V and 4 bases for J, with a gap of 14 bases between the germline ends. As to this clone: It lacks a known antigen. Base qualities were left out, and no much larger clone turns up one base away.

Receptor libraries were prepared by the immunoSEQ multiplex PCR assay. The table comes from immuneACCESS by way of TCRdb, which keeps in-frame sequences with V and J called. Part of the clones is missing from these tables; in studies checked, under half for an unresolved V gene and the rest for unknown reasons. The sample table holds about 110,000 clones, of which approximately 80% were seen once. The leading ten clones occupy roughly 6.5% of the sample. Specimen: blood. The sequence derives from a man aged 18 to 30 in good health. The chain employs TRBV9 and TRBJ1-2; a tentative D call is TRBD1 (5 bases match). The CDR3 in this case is CASSPKPRGYGYTF. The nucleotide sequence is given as TGTGCCAGCAGCCCCAAGCCTAGGGGCTATGGCTACACCTTC.